This TCR beta chain was recorded in a study of T cells in Graves' hyperthyroidism and ophthalmopathy. Each person with ophthalmopathy scored at least 3 on the Clinical Activity Score, reached NOSPECS grade 4 or higher, and had been ill under 3 months. Fresh peripheral blood, around 9.5 ml, yielded the PBMCs. CDR3 length: 13 residues. Germline values: CDR1 GTSNPN, CDR2 SVGIG (reference sequence). V was trimmed by 2 bases and J by 5 bases, leaving 9 bases between them. RNA transcripts were the template for amplifying TCR beta CDR3 regions. First-round RT-PCR of the TCR CDR3 relied on the HTBI primer set. TCRdb recomputed calls from the multiplex PCR reads with MiXCR, one row per CDR3 protein. The data show under 300,000 distinct CDR3 sequences, 20% to 25% seen once. Many counts were recorded for this clonotype.

The TCR originated in a man aged 25-45 years with Graves' ophthalmopathy. The sample taken for sequencing was blood. The V call is TRBV30, the J call TRBJ2-2; no firm D call. Here the CDR3 DNA reads TGTGCCTGGAGTCTATGGGTAACCGGGGAGCTGTTTTTT. Protein sequence: CAWSLWVTGELFF.